A single sample gave rise to the 32 T cell receptor beta chains below, sequenced in a study of cytomegalovirus exposure and HLA in healthy donors (dated by TCRdb to 2016 to 2017). The library was prepared using the immunoSEQ multiplex PCR assay. The multiplex PCR relied on a mix of 60 forward primers for TCR Vbeta segments and 13 reverse primers for TCR Jbeta segments. TCRdb re-hosts the immuneACCESS table, in-frame sequences only. Its copies lack some clones; in the studies checked, an unresolved V gene accounts for under half of them, and the cause for the rest is not known. Here the sample has 100,000 to 150,000 clones; about 85% occur a single time. The ten top clones hold around 1.7% of the sample. The specimen sequenced was PBMCs. Every receptor here comes from a boy between 10 and 17 years old in good health and CMV-seronegative.

The rearrangement links TRBV5-4 to TRBJ1-2; no firm D call. V lost 1 base, J lost 4 bases, and 8 bases lay in between. CDR1 SGHNT and CDR2 YYREEE come from the germline V gene (reference sequence). The CDR3 loop spans 13 amino acids. CDR3 in DNA: TGTGCCAGCAGCTTGCCCGCGGGCTATGGCTACACCTTC. Amino acid sequence: CASSLPAGYGYTF.

The chain links TRBV9 to TRBJ2-7, with D possibly TRBD1 on 6 matching bases. Germline assignment: CDR1 SGDLS and CDR2 YYNGEE. This CDR3 contains 14 residues. V gave up 0 bases and J gave up 2 bases, with 9 bases separating them. CDR3 coding DNA: TGTGCCAGCAGCGTAGGGACAGAACCCTACGAGCAGTACTTC. It codes for CASSVGTEPYEQYF.

This rearrangement joins TRBV5-1 to TRBJ2-3; 7 bases fit TRBD1. The CDR3 runs to 15 residues. Trimming cost V 4 bases and J 1 base; bases outside gene matches: 6. Looked up from germline, CDR1 is SGHRS and CDR2 is YFSETQ. The CDR3 DNA is TGCGCCAGCAGCCAGTTAGGGACAGGCACAGATACGCAGTATTTT. It is translated as CASSQLGTGTDTQYF.

The V call is TRBV5-1, the J call TRBJ1-2; D may be TRBD1 (6 bases). The CDR3 is made up of 14 amino acids. CDR1 and CDR2 (germline): SGHRS, YFSETQ. Between the trimmed V and J ends, which lost 4 bases and 7 bases, there was a span of 17 bases. CDR3 coding DNA: TGCGCCAGCAGCATTTCAGACAGGAGAGGTGGCTACACCTTC. Amino acids: CASSISDRRGGYTF.

V and J are TRBV15 and TRBJ1-4; the match to TRBD1 covers 9 bases. The CDR3 has 15 residues. Trimming at V came to 5 bases and at J to 11 bases, leaving 12 bases not matched to a gene. Germline V lookup: CDR1 LNHNV, CDR2 YYDKDF (reference sequence). CDR3 DNA sequence: TGTGCCACCAGCGAGACCCCGGGACAGGGTTGGAAACTGTTTTTT. Translation: CATSETPGQGWKLFF.

The V gene is TRBV9, the J gene TRBJ2-3; D is perhaps TRBD2 (6 bases). Trimming took off 0 bases at V and 0 bases at J, with 11 bases between the two ends. The CDR3 has 16 residues. Germline CDR1 reads SGDLS; CDR2 reads YYNGEE. The CDR3 coding sequence is TGTGCCAGCAGCGTAGTTGGGGCGGGGAGCACAGATACGCAGTATTTT. Translated, it gives CASSVVGAGSTDTQYF. Full variable domain (rest looked up from reference TRBV9 and TRBJ2-3): DSGVTQTPKHLITATGQRVTLRCSPRSGDLSVYWYQQSLDQGLQFLIQYYNGEERAKGNILERFSAQQFPDLHSELNLSSLELGDSALYFCASSVVGAGSTDTQYFGPGTRLTVL.

CDR3 amino acids: CASRTRDTYTGELFF. CDR3 bases: TGTGCCAGCAGGACACGGGACACATACACCGGGGAGCTGTTTTTT. The J gene is TRBJ2-2, the V gene TRBV2; a possible D gene is TRBD1 (6 bases). The CDR3 runs 15 residues. The V gene lost 6 bases and the J gene lost 3 bases, with 14 bases spanning the gap. Germline V gives CDR1 SNHLY, CDR2 FYNNEI.

This sequence joins TRBV30 and TRBJ1-2, with TRBD1 as a possible D gene (6 bases). V lost 4 bases, J lost 2 bases, and 17 bases lay in between. Germline CDR1 GTSNPN, CDR2 SVGIG (reference sequence). The CDR3 totals 15 residues. The CDR3 loop is CAWTRLDSRNYGYTF. In DNA, the CDR3 is TGTGCCTGGACCCGTTTGGACAGCCGAAACTATGGCTACACCTTC.

The chain recombines TRBV30 with TRBJ2-1, with D tentatively TRBD2 (7 bases). There are 14 residues in the CDR3. The germline V gene has CDR1 GTSNPN and CDR2 SVGIG (reference sequence). V was clipped by 0 bases and J by 4 bases, with 10 bases between them. The CDR3 spells CAWSVSGTYNEQFF. CDR3 DNA sequence: TGTGCCTGGAGTGTAAGCGGGACATACAATGAGCAGTTCTTC. Full variable domain (remainder filled in from reference TRBV30 and TRBJ2-1): SQTIHQWPATLVQPVGSPLSLECTVEGTSNPNLYWYRQAAGRGLQLLFYSVGIGQISSEVPQNLSASRPQDRQFILSSKKLLLSDSGFYLCAWSVSGTYNEQFFGPGTRLTVL.

The V gene is TRBV18, the J gene TRBJ1-1, with a possible D match to TRBD1 (6 bases). Germline-derived CDR1 and CDR2 are KGHSH and LQKENI. The germline V and J ends were trimmed by 5 bases and 11 bases, with 18 bases remaining between them. This CDR3 contains 13 residues. CDR3 in amino acids: CASSVQGEVRAFF. CDR3 nucleotide sequence: TGTGCCAGCTCAGTACAGGGTGAAGTTCGTGCTTTCTTT.

The gene calls are TRBV4-3 and TRBJ2-7; D is unresolved. The V end lost 1 base, the J end lost 0 bases, and 7 bases lay between the germline ends. The CDR3 is 14 amino acids. Germline V gene lookup returns CDR1 LGHNA and CDR2 YSLEER. The CDR3 DNA sequence: TGCGCCAGCAGCCAAGGCGGCAACTCCTACGAGCAGTACTTC. It translates to CASSQGGNSYEQYF.

The V and J genes are TRBV7-2 and TRBJ1-4; perhaps TRBD1 as D (6 bases). The V and J ends lost 1 base and 5 bases respectively, with 8 bases between them. CDR3 length: 14 residues. CDR1 and CDR2 from the germline V gene are SGHTA and FQGNSA. CDR3 in amino acids: CASSLDRANEKLFF. The CDR3, as DNA: TGTGCCAGCAGCTTAGACAGGGCAAATGAAAAACTGTTTTTT. Drawing the rest from reference TRBV7-2 and TRBJ1-4, the complete variable domain is GAGVSQSPSNKVTEKGKDVELRCDPISGHTALYWYRQSLGQGLEFLIYFQGNSAPDKSGLPSDRFSAERTGGSVSTLTIQRTQQEDSAVYLCASSLDRANEKLFFGSGTQLSVL.

About this clone: The sample carries other DNA sequences with the same CDR3. The chain uses TRBV7-2 and TRBJ2-7; TRBD1 agrees at 9 bases. CDR1 and CDR2 (germline): SGHTA, FQGNSA. J lost 5 bases, V lost 5 bases, and 7 bases had no gene match. The CDR3 sequence is 14 residues long. In DNA, the CDR3 is TGTGCCAGCAGCCGTGACAGGGGGAGGGACGAGCAGTACTTC. This codes for CASSRDRGRDEQYF.

The J gene is TRBJ2-5, the V gene TRBV11-1, with 7 bases that match TRBD1. The germline CDR1 and CDR2 sequences are SGHAT and FQDESV (reference sequence). V gave up 1 base and J gave up 2 bases; unmatched junction bases: 1. The CDR3 consists of 14 residues. The CDR3 sequence is CASSLGGQQETQYF. CDR3 coding DNA: TGTGCCAGCAGCTTAGGGGGACAGCAAGAGACCCAGTACTTC.

The chain carries TRBV19 and TRBJ1-1; 9 bases map to TRBD1. CDR1 and CDR2 (germline): LNHDA, SQIVND (reference sequence). The CDR3 runs to 13 residues. J was trimmed by 11 bases and V by 4 bases; bases with no gene match: 8. CDR3 bases: TGTGCCAGTAGTAGGGGACAGGGACTGGCTGCTTTCTTT. Its translation is CASSRGQGLAAFF.

This chain uses TRBV29-1 with TRBJ2-2, with a possible D match to TRBD2 (5 bases). The germline V and J ends were trimmed by 1 base and 2 bases, with 17 bases remaining between them. The length of the CDR3 is 17 residues. CDR1 and CDR2 (germline): SQVTM, ANQGSEA. CDR3 sequence (DNA): TGCAGCGTTGAAGGGACTCCGGGATCAGAAAACACCGGGGAGCTGTTTTTT. Translating it yields CSVEGTPGSENTGELFF.

J is TRBJ2-3 and V is TRBV5-4; no firm D call. Germline assignment: CDR1 SGHNT and CDR2 YYREEE (reference sequence). The CDR3 length is 13 residues. Deletions cut 4 bases from V and 6 bases from J, with 12 bases between. CDR3 residues: CASSTPGWDTQYF. In DNA form, the CDR3 reads TGTGCCAGCAGCACCCCCGGGTGGGATACGCAGTATTTT. Supplemented by reference TRBV5-4 and TRBJ2-3, the full variable domain reads ETGVTQSPTHLIKTRGQQVTLRCSSQSGHNTVSWYQQALGQGPQFIFQYYREEENGRGNFPPRFSGLQFPNYSSELNVNALELDDSALYLCASSTPGWDTQYFGPGTRLTVL.

This sequence joins TRBV13 and TRBJ2-1, with TRBD2 identical over 7 bases. The V segment lost 5 bases and the J segment 0 bases; nucleotides outside the gene matches: 7. The CDR3 has 16 residues. CDR1 is PRHDT, CDR2 FYEKMQ, per germline (reference sequence). The CDR3 nucleotides read TGTGCCAGCAGCCTCGGGACTATCGTCTCCTACAATGAGCAGTTCTTC. Its translation: CASSLGTIVSYNEQFF.

The chain links TRBV9 to TRBJ1-3; TRBD1 matches 10 bases. Unmatched junction bases numbered 3, after V lost 5 bases and J lost 4 bases. The germline V gene encodes CDR1 SGDLS and CDR2 YYNGEE. The CDR3 is 14 amino acids. DNA for the CDR3: TGTGCCAGCAGTGGGACAGGGGAAGGAAACACCATATATTTT. The encoded protein is CASSGTGEGNTIYF.

V gene TRBV9 combines with J gene TRBJ1-2; 8 bases match TRBD1. V lost 0 bases and J lost 0; bases outside the gene matches: 7. From germline, CDR1 is SGDLS and CDR2 YYNGEE. This CDR3 is built from 17 residues. The DNA for the CDR3 is TGTGCCAGCAGCGTAGAGGGCAGGGGGCGGCCTAACTATGGCTACACCTTC. Its protein is CASSVEGRGRPNYGYTF.

The chain is built from TRBV25-1 and TRBJ2-1, with 7 nucleotides matching TRBD2. CDR3 size: 16 residues. After removal of 1 base from V and 0 bases from J, the junction contained 3 bases not matched to a gene. CDR1 MGHDK and CDR2 SYGVNS come from the germline V gene. This CDR3 reads CASSESGGSSYNEQFF. The CDR3 region has the DNA TGTGCCAGCAGTGAATCGGGCGGGAGCTCCTACAATGAGCAGTTCTTC.

The chain employs TRBV6-6 and TRBJ2-5, with D uncertain. The DNA matches TRBJ2-7 better at its end, which makes the J call doubtful. CDR1 is MNHNY and CDR2 is SVGAGI in the germline V gene (reference sequence). CDR3 length: 14 amino acids. The CDR3 bases are TGTGCCAGCAGTTCCCTGCCGAACCCCTACGAGCAGTACTTC. This encodes CASSSLPNPYEQYF.

The chain employs TRBV7-2 and TRBJ2-1, with 10 positions matching TRBD2. The CDR3 is 18 residues long. V lost 3 bases, J lost 2 bases, and 10 bases stayed unmatched. Germline lookup yields CDR1 SGHTA and CDR2 FQGNSA. DNA for the CDR3: TGTGCCAGCAGCTTCCACAAAACTGGACTAGCGGCCTACAATGAGCAGTTCTTC. Its protein product is CASSFHKTGLAAYNEQFF.

This sequence joins TRBV9 and TRBJ1-6; 10 nucleotides align to TRBD1. V trimming: 3 bases; J trimming: 6 bases; junction bases outside the gene matches: 9. The germline V gene encodes CDR1 SGDLS and CDR2 YYNGEE. This CDR3 has 17 amino acids. CDR3 DNA sequence: TGTGCCAGCAGCGGGGGGGGGACAGGGGCTTCTAATTCACCCCTCCACTTT. It codes for CASSGGGTGASNSPLHF.

The chain uses TRBV19 and TRBJ2-7; TRBD2 agrees at 7 bases. The CDR3 runs to 15 residues. Germline CDR1 reads LNHDA; CDR2 reads SQIVND (reference sequence). J gave up 2 bases and V 5 bases, and 9 bases lay outside the gene matches. In DNA, the CDR3 is TGTGCCAGTAGTTCCTCTAGCGGAGACCCCTACGAGCAGTACTTC. The encoded protein is CASSSSSGDPYEQYF. Variable domain in full (rest from reference TRBV19 and TRBJ2-7): DGGITQSPKYLFRKEGQNVTLSCEQNLNHDAMYWYRQDPGQGLRLIYYSQIVNDFQKGDIAEGYSVSREKKESFPLTVTSAQKNPTAFYLCASSSSSGDPYEQYFGPGTRLTVT.

The genes are TRBV4-2 and TRBJ2-5, with TRBD1 matching 8 bases. The CDR3 is 16 amino acids. Germline V lookup: CDR1 LGHNA, CDR2 YNFKEQ. V was pared by 4 bases and J by 1 base, with 8 bases of the junction left unmatched. The CDR3 DNA reads as TGTGCCAGCAGCCGGGGCTCAGGGGGCCCCCAAGAGACCCAGTACTTC. Residues: CASSRGSGGPQETQYF.

The rearrangement uses TRBV27 and TRBJ1-1, with 8 bases identical to TRBD1. The CDR3 length is 13 residues. CDR1 and CDR2 (germline): MNHEY, SMNVEV (reference sequence). The V gene end was trimmed by 6 bases and the J gene end by 4 bases; junction bases not matched to a gene: 4. CDR3 coding DNA: TGTGCCAGCAGAGTGACAGGGGTCACTGAAGCTTTCTTT. Translating it yields CASRVTGVTEAFF.

V gene TRBV5-4 combines with J gene TRBJ1-2; perhaps TRBD1 as D (5 bases). V was pared by 3 bases and J by 4 bases, with 13 bases between. Germline V gene lookup returns CDR1 SGHNT and CDR2 YYREEE (reference sequence). This CDR3 spans 14 amino acids. This chain's CDR3 is CASSSPSGLYGYTF. The DNA for the CDR3 is TGTGCCAGCAGCTCACCATCAGGGCTCTATGGCTACACCTTC.

This chain links TRBV29-1 with TRBJ2-1; 10 positions match TRBD2. Germline CDR1 is SQVTM and CDR2 is ANQGSEA. This CDR3 spans 14 amino acids. V gave up 4 bases and J gave up 8 bases; unmatched junction bases: 8. The CDR3 here is CSVVLAGERHEQFF. The DNA of the CDR3 is TGCAGCGTTGTCCTAGCGGGAGAACGACATGAGCAGTTCTTC.

The V and J genes are TRBV4-3 and TRBJ1-2, with D possibly matching TRBD1 (6 bases). CDR1 and CDR2 (germline): LGHNA, YSLEER. The V end lost 4 bases, the J end lost 3 bases, and 12 bases lay between the germline ends. The CDR3 runs to 14 residues. The CDR3 region is CASSPTGFDYGYTF. CDR3 in DNA: TGCGCCAGCAGCCCAACAGGGTTTGACTATGGCTACACCTTC.

The chain is built from TRBV10-3 and TRBJ2-1; a weak D match, TRBD2 (6 bases). The length of the CDR3 is 18 residues. The germline gives CDR1 ENHRY, CDR2 SYGVKD. V was clipped by 1 base and J by 3 bases, with 19 bases between them. The CDR3 DNA reads TGTGCCATCAGTGAGTATCTGCTCGAGGGAGGCAACTACAATGAGCAGTTCTTC. Translation gives CAISEYLLEGGNYNEQFF.

The V call is TRBV6-1, the J call TRBJ2-1; TRBD1 matches at 7 bases. Germline CDR1 reads MNHNS; CDR2 reads SASEGT. The V gene end was trimmed by 8 bases and the J gene end by 3 bases; junction bases not matched to a gene: 10. The CDR3 length is 15 residues. This chain's CDR3 is CASRPKTGVYNEQFF. The CDR3 region has the DNA TGTGCCAGCCGCCCGAAAACAGGGGTCTACAATGAGCAGTTCTTC.